This TCR beta chain was identified during a study of shared clonotypes between healthy human individuals. Study conclusions and caveats: Non-shared clonotypes showed lower generation probabilities than clonotypes common to all four donors. What limited the represented genetic and exposure-history diversity was the small number of donors.

Germline CDR1 reads MNHEY; CDR2 reads SMNVEV (reference sequence). Trimming at V came to 2 bases and at J to 5 bases, leaving 13 bases not matched to a gene. CDR3 length: 17 residues. For this clone: Its antigen is unknown.

Sequenced by immunoSEQ multiplex PCR; TCRdb stores in-frame clones only, minus some. The data hold about 1.9 million clones, with just over 90% observed a single time. Naive CD8 cells, CD45RO-negative and positively selected for CCR7, excluded terminally differentiated effector memory CD45RA+ cells. Caucasian adults residing in Nashville, Tennessee made up all the donors. Source material: naive CD8+ T cells from PBMCs. This rearrangement joins TRBV27 to TRBJ1-2, with 8 bases matching TRBD1. The receptor was isolated from a man aged 18 to 30 in good health. Some clones in this sample may be carry-over from other donors' samples. CDR3 loop: CASSLARGGTGGYGYTF. In DNA, the CDR3 is TGTGCCAGCAGTTTAGCCCGCGGTGGGACAGGCGGTTATGGCTACACCTTC.